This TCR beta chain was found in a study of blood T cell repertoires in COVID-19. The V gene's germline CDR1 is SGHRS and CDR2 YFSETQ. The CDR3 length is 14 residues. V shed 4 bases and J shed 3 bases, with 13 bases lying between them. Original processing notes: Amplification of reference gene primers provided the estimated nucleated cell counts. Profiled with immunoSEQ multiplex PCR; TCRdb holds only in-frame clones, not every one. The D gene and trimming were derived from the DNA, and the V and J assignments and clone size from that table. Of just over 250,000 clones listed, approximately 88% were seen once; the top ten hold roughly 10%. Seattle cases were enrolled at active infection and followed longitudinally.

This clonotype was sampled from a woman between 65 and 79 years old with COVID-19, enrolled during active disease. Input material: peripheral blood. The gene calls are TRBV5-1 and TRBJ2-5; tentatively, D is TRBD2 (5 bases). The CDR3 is CASSKEAVEETQYF. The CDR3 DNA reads TGCGCCAGCAGCAAGGAGGCCGTTGAAGAGACCCAGTACTTC.